The clone carrying this T cell receptor (beta chain) was seen more than once but under ten times. Its specificity is not known. The V gene's germline CDR1 is SGHVS and CDR2 FQNEAQ. Trimming cost V 8 bases and J 6 bases; bases outside gene matches: 5. The CDR3 totals 12 residues. One entry per CDR3 protein, called by TCRdb with MiXCR from the reads. Counted here are roughly 760,000 distinct CDR3 sequences, 35% to 40% occurring once; the ten biggest clones make up around 2.8%. These data originate in a study of T cell repertoires in cytomegalovirus infection. Study information: The public TCR beta signatures pointed to both CMV infection and matching HLA type. Points from the study as a whole: The study identified carriers of CMV plus the relevant HLA from cumulative public TCR beta family frequency. Within the response measured ex vivo, HLA-C-restricted CMV-specific TCR beta clonotypes were dominant.

This sequence originates from a human donor in good health (CMV status not recorded). Some clones in this sample may be carry-over from other donors' samples. Sequencing used PBMCs. V and J are TRBV7-8 and TRBJ2-3; 7 positions agree with TRBD2. The DNA for the CDR3 is TGTGCCAGCGGGACTATGGTGGATACGCAGTATTTT. Its translation is CASGTMVDTQYF. The variable domain in full, with the rest retrieved from reference TRBV7-8 and TRBJ2-3, is GAGVSQSPRYKVAKRGQDVALRCDPISGHVSLFWYQQALGQGPEFLTYFQNEAQLDKSGLPSDRFFAERPEGSVSTLKIQRTQQEDSAVYLCASGTMVDTQYFGPGTRLTVL.